The 30 T cell receptor beta chains given below trace back to one sample, sequenced in a study of regulatory T cells in long-lasting Graves disease. Time point here: persistent/refractory GD, antithyroid drugs over 5 years with positive TRAb. After RNA was extracted from PBMCs, the TCR library was made from it. Combining iRepertoire HTBI primers with Arm-PCR of CDR3 regions, the authors built TCR beta libraries. MiXCR, run by TCRdb on the multiplex PCR reads, gives a single entry per CDR3 protein. The sample carries fewer than 400,000 distinct CDR3 sequences, about 19% recorded once. The sample in question was peripheral blood mononuclear cells (PBMCs), obtained when the disease was refractory, from a patient treated with antithyroid drugs. These receptors were taken from a female donor with Graves disease.

At least ten counts were recorded for this clonotype. The V and J genes are TRBV6-6 and TRBJ1-6; 8 bases align to TRBD1. V was clipped by 0 bases and J by 4 bases; unmatched bases: 5. The V gene's germline CDR1 is MNHNY and CDR2 SVGAGI (reference sequence). This CDR3 contains 17 residues. The CDR3: CASSYSWTGTYNSPLHF. As DNA, the CDR3 is TGTGCCAGCAGTTACTCGTGGACAGGGACATATAATTCACCCCTCCACTTT.

At least ten counts were recorded for this clonotype. The chain has TRBV24-1 and TRBJ1-2; D gene uncertain. V was cut by 4 bases and J by 8 bases, with 16 bases left in between. The V gene's germline CDR1 is KGHDR and CDR2 SFDVKD. The CDR3 is made up of 14 amino acids. This CDR3 is CATSDDDSPGGYTF. CDR3 in DNA: TGTGCCACCAGTGACGACGACTCTCCGGGAGGCTACACCTTC.

J is TRBJ2-3 and V is TRBV5-1, with TRBD1 matching over 9 bases. J was trimmed by 2 bases and V by 0 bases; bases with no gene match: 4. This CDR3 comprises 16 residues. Germline-derived CDR1 and CDR2 are SGHRS and YFSETQ. CDR3 bases: TGCGCCAGCAGCTTGGCCAACAGGGGGCACACAGATACGCAGTATTTT. Translating it yields CASSLANRGHTDTQYF.

This clonotype was observed a handful of times. The chain couples TRBV19 to TRBJ1-5; D ambiguous. The CDR3 is 14 residues long. V was cut by 3 bases and J by 0 bases, with 6 bases left in between. The germline gives CDR1 LNHDA, CDR2 SQIVND (reference sequence). The CDR3 spells CASSILNSNQPQHF. The CDR3 DNA reads TGTGCCAGTAGTATCCTGAATAGCAATCAGCCCCAGCATTTT.

V usage is TRBV28 and J usage is TRBJ2-3, with 8 bases lining up with TRBD2. The CDR3 contains 13 residues. Germline loops: CDR1 MDHEN, CDR2 SYDVKM. V was clipped by 6 bases and J by 1 base; unmatched bases: 0. The CDR3 is CASSGRGTDTQYF. In DNA, the CDR3 is TGTGCCAGCAGCGGGAGGGGCACAGATACGCAGTATTTT.

This clonotype was seen a few times. The chain is built from TRBV10-2 and TRBJ2-7; 10 bases match TRBD2. Unmatched junction bases numbered 9, after V lost 4 bases and J lost 0 bases. The CDR3 totals 17 residues. The germline V gene encodes CDR1 WSHSY and CDR2 SAAADI. CDR3 sequence (DNA): TGCGCCAGCAGTGTGGCTAGCGGGGGAAAAAGCTCCTACGAGCAGTACTTC. Translating it yields CASSVASGGKSSYEQYF.

This clonotype was seen more than once but under ten times. V usage is TRBV7-2 and J usage is TRBJ1-2; no firm D call. The CDR3 contains 14 residues. The V end was cut by 5 bases, the J end by 1 base, with 11 bases between. Looked up from germline, CDR1 is SGHTA and CDR2 is FQGNSA. The CDR3 protein is CASSPSSGNYGYTF. The DNA of the CDR3 is TGTGCCAGCAGCCCTTCTTCGGGTAACTATGGCTACACCTTC.

Remarks on this clonotype: Being one base from a much bigger clone, this may be a read error. The J gene is TRBJ1-2, the V gene TRBV19, with TRBD1 as a possible D gene (5 bases). CDR3 length: 15 residues. Germline CDR1 is LNHDA and CDR2 is SQIVND (reference sequence). Trimming removed 8 bases from V and 3 bases from J, with 19 bases in between. The CDR3 loop is CASDHRARGDYGYTF. The CDR3 bases are TGTGCCAGTGATCACCGGGCCAGAGGGGACTATGGCTACACCTTC. Combining the CDR3 with reference TRBV19 and TRBJ1-2 gives the whole variable domain DGGITQSPKYLFRKEGQNVTLSCEQNLNHDAMYWYRQDPGQGLRLIYYSQIVNDFQKGDIAEGYSVSREKKESFPLTVTSAQKNPTAFYLCASDHRARGDYGYTFGSGTRLTVV.

This clonotype was observed at least ten times. This sequence joins TRBV18 and TRBJ2-7, with D possibly being TRBD1 or TRBD2 (5 bases each). This CDR3 is 14 amino acids long. Per germline, CDR1 KGHSH and CDR2 LQKENI. V was clipped by 1 base and J by 1 base, with 8 bases between them. CDR3 protein: CASSPLGVSYEQYF. CDR3 DNA: TGTGCCAGCTCACCACTGGGGGTTTCCTACGAGCAGTACTTC.

The rearrangement uses TRBV24-1 and TRBJ2-5, with D possibly TRBD2 on 6 matching bases. V lost 6 bases to trimming and J lost 5 bases, with 12 bases between them. Germline CDR1 reads KGHDR; CDR2 reads SFDVKD. The CDR3 runs to 13 residues. The CDR3 coding sequence is TGTGCCACCAGTACAGGAGGGGTCGAGACCCAGTACTTC. Translation gives CATSTGGVETQYF.

For the CDR3, the DNA is TGTGCCAGCAGCTTTGGGACAGGGGGGTCCTACTCTGGAAACACCATATATTTT. This gives the protein CASSFGTGGSYSGNTIYF. The chain employs TRBV7-9 and TRBJ1-3, with 11 bases aligning to TRBD1. Germline V gene lookup returns CDR1 SEHNR and CDR2 FQNEAQ (reference sequence). The CDR3 sequence is 18 residues long. The junction had 7 bases not matched to a gene; V was cut back by 3 bases and J by 0 bases.

This clonotype was counted at least ten times. The chain links TRBV11-2 to TRBJ1-4; 8 positions agree with TRBD1. The CDR3 is 15 amino acids. The J segment lost 11 bases and the V segment lost 6 bases, leaving 14 bases of the junction unmatched. Germline V gives CDR1 SGHAT, CDR2 FQNNGV. CDR3 sequence (DNA): TGTGCCAGCAGACCAGGGGGCAGGGGGGTGAAGAAACTGTTTTTT. Its protein product is CASRPGGRGVKKLFF.

Notes on this clonotype: A single base separates this from a much larger clone, so it may be a read error. As DNA, the CDR3 is TGTACCAGCAGTGGGCTTAGGGGCAATCAGCCCCAGCATTTT. Translation: CTSSGLRGNQPQHF. J is TRBJ1-5 and V is TRBV2; D unclear. CDR3 size: 14 residues. CDR1 is SNHLY, CDR2 FYNNEI, per germline.

The CDR3 DNA sequence: TGTGCCATCAGTCAGGACAGTAACACCGGGGAGCTGTTTTTT. This encodes CAISQDSNTGELFF. The chain joins TRBV10-3 to TRBJ2-2; possible D gene TRBD1, 6 bases. The germline V gene encodes CDR1 ENHRY and CDR2 SYGVKD. V was trimmed by 5 bases and J by 2 bases, leaving 9 bases between them. The CDR3 sequence is 14 residues long.

This clonotype showed up many times. The chain couples TRBV3-1 to TRBJ2-5; D is uncertain. Germline-derived CDR1 and CDR2 are LGHDT and YNNKEL (reference sequence). Trimming removed 7 bases at V and 5 bases at J, with 14 bases between. This CDR3 contains 13 residues. The CDR3: CASKVAGLETQYF. The CDR3 nucleotides are TGTGCCAGCAAAGTAGCAGGATTGGAGACCCAGTACTTC.

This clonotype was counted only a few times. The chain uses TRBV12-3 or TRBV12-4 and TRBJ1-5; no firm D call. V lost 6 bases and J lost 0, with 9 bases in between. The CDR3 totals 14 residues. CDR3 DNA sequence: TGTGCCAGCAGCACCCGAGGTAGCAATCAGCCCCAGCATTTT. It yields the protein CASSTRGSNQPQHF.

This chain connects TRBV11-2 to TRBJ1-2, with TRBD1 matching 7 bases. Trimming at V came to 3 bases and at J to 2 bases, leaving 3 bases not matched to a gene. CDR1 and CDR2 (germline): SGHAT, FQNNGV. The CDR3 length is 14 residues. The CDR3 bases are TGTGCCAGCAGCTTTGGGACAGTCAACTATGGCTACACCTTC. Protein: CASSFGTVNYGYTF. The full variable domain, rest sourced from reference TRBV11-2 and TRBJ1-2, is EAGVAQSPRYKIIEKRQSVAFWCNPISGHATLYWYQQILGQGPKLLIQFQNNGVVDDSQLPKDRFSAERLKGVDSTLKIQPAKLEDSAVYLCASSFGTVNYGYTFGSGTRLTVV.

The CDR3 loop reads CASSQAIGSMNTEAFF. CDR3 coding DNA: TGTGCCAGCAGCCAAGCAATAGGGAGCATGAACACTGAAGCTTTCTTT. This chain joins TRBV3-1 and TRBJ1-1; no reliable D call. Germline loops: CDR1 LGHDT, CDR2 YNNKEL (reference sequence). Deletions cut 1 base from V and 0 bases from J, with 12 bases between. The CDR3 has 16 amino acids.

A few counts support this clonotype. This chain uses TRBV6-2 or TRBV6-3 with TRBJ1-5, with D possibly TRBD1 on 5 matching bases. Trimming pared 2 bases from V and 7 bases from J, leaving 12 bases between. The CDR3 totals 14 residues. Germline V gives CDR1 MNHEY, CDR2 SVGEGT. The CDR3 region is CASSYGGGRQPQHF. For the CDR3, the DNA is TGTGCCAGCAGTTACGGGGGAGGAAGACAGCCCCAGCATTTT.

The chain is built from TRBV19 and TRBJ1-4, with 7 bases aligning to TRBD1. With V trimmed by 7 bases and J by 2 bases, 7 bases remained unmatched. The CDR3 spans 15 residues. Germline assignment: CDR1 LNHDA and CDR2 SQIVND (reference sequence). CDR3 loop: CASTDLGQTNEKLFF. The CDR3 DNA follows: TGTGCCAGTACCGACTTGGGACAGACTAATGAAAAACTGTTTTTT.

The sample holds a few counts of this clonotype. This sequence joins TRBV20-1 and TRBJ2-6; 7 bases agree with TRBD2. This CDR3 is built from 20 residues. CDR1 DFQATT and CDR2 SNEGSKA come from the germline V gene (reference sequence). V lost 1 base, J lost 0 bases, and 15 bases stayed unmatched. Here the CDR3 DNA reads TGCAGTGCTAGAGGTTGGGGCAGCGGGACTGATTCCTCTGGGGCCAACGTCCTGACTTTC. Residues: CSARGWGSGTDSSGANVLTF.

This clonotype was seen repeatedly, ten times or more. The chain employs TRBV25-1 and TRBJ1-1, with D perhaps TRBD1 (5 bases). CDR3 length: 13 residues. Trimming shortened V by 6 bases and J by 1 base, and 9 bases separated the two germline ends. Germline CDR1 and CDR2: MGHDK and SYGVNS. CDR3 nucleotides: TGTGCCAGCAGCGCAAGGGGGAACACTGAAGCTTTCTTT. Its protein product is CASSARGNTEAFF.

The V and J genes are TRBV5-1 and TRBJ1-6, with D possibly TRBD1 on 5 matching bases. This CDR3 is built from 16 residues. The V gene's germline CDR1 is SGHRS and CDR2 YFSETQ. With 0 bases removed from V and 10 bases from J, the gap between germline ends came to 17 bases. CDR3 nucleotide sequence: TGCGCCAGCAGCTTGGCCCCGGTCAGGGTAGGCTCACCCCTCCACTTT. This codes for CASSLAPVRVGSPLHF.

In its sample, this clonotype was seen many times. The genes are TRBV7-2 and TRBJ2-5, with D perhaps matching TRBD1 (8 bases). V was shortened by 5 bases and J by 4 bases, with 17 bases between the two germline ends. Germline CDR1 is SGHTA and CDR2 is FQGNSA. CDR3 length: 15 amino acids. For the CDR3, the DNA is TGTGCCAGCAGCCTGCGGGGGACAGGACGAGAGACCCAGTACTTC. Amino acid sequence: CASSLRGTGRETQYF. Full variable domain (missing parts from reference TRBV7-2 and TRBJ2-5): GAGVSQSPSNKVTEKGKDVELRCDPISGHTALYWYRQSLGQGLEFLIYFQGNSAPDKSGLPSDRFSAERTGGSVSTLTIQRTQQEDSAVYLCASSLRGTGRETQYFGPGTRLLVL.

Ten or more counts support this clonotype. V is TRBV7-8 and J is TRBJ2-5; tentative D call: TRBD1 (5 bases). The CDR3 sequence is 14 residues long. The V end was cut by 0 bases, the J end by 14 bases, with 19 bases between. From germline, CDR1 is SGHVS and CDR2 FQNEAQ. CDR3: CASSLALTTAPIYF. The CDR3 DNA reads TGTGCCAGCAGCTTAGCTTTAACGACAGCTCCTATCTACTTC. The whole variable domain, remainder taken from reference TRBV7-8 and TRBJ2-5, is GAGVSQSPRYKVAKRGQDVALRCDPISGHVSLFWYQQALGQGPEFLTYFQNEAQLDKSGLPSDRFFAERPEGSVSTLKIQRTQQEDSAVYLCASSLALTTAPIYFGPGTRLLVL.

This rearrangement joins TRBV7-9 to TRBJ2-2; D is perhaps TRBD1 (6 bases). Between the trimmed V and J ends, which lost 0 bases and 2 bases, there was a span of 13 bases. There are 17 residues in the CDR3. CDR1 is SEHNR, CDR2 FQNEAQ, per germline (reference sequence). CDR3 bases: TGTGCCAGCAGCTTAGCGCTGACAGGTCCTAACACCGGGGAGCTGTTTTTT. The encoded protein is CASSLALTGPNTGELFF.

This clonotype was recorded a few times. A much larger clonotype is one base distant, so this may be a read error. The V gene is TRBV2, the J gene TRBJ1-1, with unresolved D. This CDR3 spans 14 amino acids. V gave up 7 bases and J gave up 2 bases, with 14 bases separating them. Germline lookup yields CDR1 SNHLY and CDR2 FYNNEI. CDR3 protein: CASNGGYANTEAFF. CDR3 bases: TGTGCCAGCAATGGAGGTTACGCCAACACTGAAGCTTTCTTT.

This clonotype has a count of ten or more. CDR3 DNA sequence: TGTGCCAGCAGCTCAGGCAGGGGTCTGGCCAAAAACATTCAGTACTTC. It specifies CASSSGRGLAKNIQYF. The chain has TRBV7-8 and TRBJ2-4; a possible D gene is TRBD1 (6 bases). This CDR3 is 16 amino acids long. The germline V and J ends were trimmed by 4 bases and 1 base, with 14 bases remaining between them. Per the germline V gene, CDR1 is SGHVS and CDR2 is FQNEAQ.

This clonotype was observed many times. The V call is TRBV6-1, the J call TRBJ1-2; TRBD1 matches 7 bases. The V gene end was trimmed by 3 bases and the J gene end by 4 bases; junction bases not matched to a gene: 8. CDR1 is MNHNS and CDR2 is SASEGT in the germline V gene. The CDR3 is 15 residues long. The CDR3 loop is CASSDLGGQLYGYTF. The CDR3 nucleotides are TGTGCCAGCAGTGACCTGGGGGGACAGCTCTATGGCTACACCTTC.

This clonotype was observed at least ten times. A clone one base away is much larger, so this may be a read error. The CDR3 is CASSINTGELFF. The CDR3 DNA sequence: TGTGCCAGCAGCATAAACACCGGGGAGCTGTTTTTT. The genes are TRBV7-9 and TRBJ2-2, with D unclear. Trimming removed 5 bases at V and 2 bases at J, with 3 bases between. Germline CDR1 reads SEHNR; CDR2 reads FQNEAQ (reference sequence). The CDR3 consists of 12 residues.